This TCR beta chain stems from a study of T cell repertoires in cytomegalovirus infection. Study-wide background: Both CMV infection and a matching HLA type were indicated by public TCR beta signatures.

General study findings and limits: Dominating the ex vivo response were HLA-C-restricted CMV-specific TCR beta clonotypes.

As to this clonotype: Its antigen is not known.

TCRdb itself ran the reads through MiXCR, one entry per CDR3 protein. This table has about 490,000 distinct CDR3 sequences, more than 15% appearing once. CDR1 is SGHKS and CDR2 is YYEKEE in the germline V gene (reference sequence). This CDR3 comprises 12 residues. V was shortened by 3 bases and J by 4 bases, with 8 bases between the two germline ends. The material sequenced was CD8+ T cells from PBMCs. The chain links TRBV5-5 to TRBJ2-7; D gene uncertain. This TCR was sampled from a human donor in good health (CMV status not recorded). Some clones in this sample may be carry-over from other donors' samples. The CDR3 is CASSWLGYEQYF. The CDR3, as DNA: TGTGCCAGCAGCTGGCTCGGTTACGAGCAGTACTTC.